This TCR beta chain was captured in a study of T cell responses to AZD1222 COVID-19 vaccine. The data were produced by immunoSEQ multiplex PCR, yet TCRdb's version contains in-frame clones alone and is incomplete. Its table records about 140,000 clones. Germline V gene sequence: CDR1 KGHSH, CDR2 LQKENI. The CDR3 consists of 14 residues. Trimming took 5 bases from V and 2 from J, leaving 11 bases between them. The clonotype originates from an adult in good health. The sequenced sample was peripheral blood. The chain links TRBV18 to TRBJ2-3, with D unclear. The chain's CDR3 is CASSSSLSTDTQYF. The CDR3 DNA sequence: TGTGCCAGCTCATCCTCCCTATCCACAGATACGCAGTATTTT.